This T cell receptor beta chain came from a study of CD8+ T cells in alopecia areata. In the study overall: Tofacitinib administration persisted for 6 to 18 months, succeeded by 6 months off drug.

Study-level findings and limits: Alphabeta T cells residing in normal skin are also sequenced in scalp samples.

After removal of 4 bases from V and 1 base from J, the junction contained 6 bases not matched to a gene. CDR1 SQVTM and CDR2 ANQGSEA come from the germline V gene. The length of the CDR3 is 15 residues. Treatment: oral pan-JAK inhibitor, 5-10 mg twice daily. This clone was seen a handful of times. The antigen is unknown. Extracted RNA was reverse transcribed, and the resulting cDNA served as sequencing template. The protocol was immunoSEQ multiplex PCR, while the TCRdb copy is restricted to in-frame clones and leaves out a portion. The data show about 190,000 clones, 60% seen once. The clonotype originates from a human donor with alopecia areata. The sample was CD4+ T cells sorted from blood, taken at week 24, from a patient treated with tofacitinib. The chain joins TRBV29-1 to TRBJ1-2, with 10 bases that match TRBD1. CDR3 sequence: CSVGLGQGVNYGYTF. DNA of the CDR3: TGCAGCGTTGGTCTAGGACAGGGGGTTAACTATGGCTACACCTTC.